The 26 T cell receptor beta chains below were found in one sample sequenced in a study of blood T cells in healthy people across ages. The use of a sample-barcoded 5' primer and a J-beta primer mix characterized a second PCR of roughly 6 to 11 cycles. TCRdb processed the 5' RACE reads anew with MiXCR; each CDR3 protein has one entry. The profile covers 1.5 million to 2 million distinct CDR3 sequences, with 28% appearing a single time and 7.7% taken by the ten largest. The sequenced sample consisted of blood. All receptors derive from a woman aged 25 to 45 in good health.

Comment on this clonotype: One junction end does not reproduce the germline sequence, and a read error may be involved. The J gene is TRBJ1-2, the V gene TRBV12-3 or TRBV12-4; TRBD1 might be the D (5 bases). The CDR3 is 15 amino acids. The CDR3 reads CANSSLATRGYDYTF. The CDR3 DNA reads as TGTGCCAACAGTTCTCTCGCCACTAGGGGATATGACTACACCTTC.

This clonotype was seen a few times. This chain links TRBV6-5 with TRBJ1-5; TRBD1 aligns across 7 bases. The V gene's germline CDR1 is MNHEY and CDR2 SVGAGI. The ends lost 2 bases at V and 4 bases at J; junction bases unmatched: 5. The CDR3 contains 15 residues. The CDR3 sequence: CASSYRGGRNQPQHF. The CDR3 DNA is TGTGCCAGCAGTTACCGAGGGGGCAGGAATCAGCCCCAGCATTTT.

V gene TRBV4-1 combines with J gene TRBJ1-2, with D perhaps matching TRBD1 (5 bases). From germline, CDR1 is MGHRA and CDR2 YSYEKL. V dropped 1 base and J dropped 6 bases, with 18 bases sitting between them. The CDR3 is 16 amino acids. In DNA, the CDR3 is TGCGCCAGCAGCCAAGCCCCCGGGACGGACCTCGATGGCTACACCTTC. This gives the protein CASSQAPGTDLDGYTF.

Only a few counts were recorded for this clonotype. The CDR3 loop is CASNEGTEYTGELFF. DNA of the CDR3: TGCGCCAGCAACGAAGGGACAGAATACACCGGGGAGCTGTTTTTT. The J gene is TRBJ2-2, the V gene TRBV5-1; TRBD1 aligns across 7 bases. This CDR3 is 15 amino acids long. V lost 6 bases and J lost 3; bases outside the gene matches: 8. Germline values: CDR1 SGHRS, CDR2 YFSETQ.

This clonotype was picked up a small number of times. The chain carries TRBV30 and TRBJ2-7, with 9 bases matching TRBD2. The CDR3 sequence is 14 residues long. Trimming cost V 2 bases and J 3 bases; bases outside gene matches: 5. Germline lookup yields CDR1 GTSNPN and CDR2 SVGIG (reference sequence). CDR3 nucleotide sequence: TGTGCCTGGAGTCCCGGGACTAGCTTCTACGAGCAGTACTTC. Translation gives CAWSPGTSFYEQYF.

Of note for this clonotype: A read error is possible here, since a much larger clone lies one base away. The CDR3 nucleotides read TGCGTCAGCAGCCAACCCAGGGGACAAGAGACCCAGTACTTC. Its protein product is CVSSQPRGQETQYF. The J gene is TRBJ2-5, the V gene TRBV5-1; TRBD1 is a possible D gene (6 bases). CDR3 length: 14 amino acids. Germline CDR1 reads SGHRS; CDR2 reads YFSETQ.

The CDR3 region is CSASQQGPSSYEQYF. The CDR3 nucleotides are TGCAGTGCTAGTCAACAGGGCCCAAGCTCCTACGAGCAGTACTTC. The chain is built from TRBV20-1 and TRBJ2-7; tentative D call: TRBD1 (6 bases). CDR3 size: 15 residues. Deletions cut 3 bases from V and 0 bases from J, with 15 bases between. The germline gives CDR1 DFQATT, CDR2 SNEGSKA (reference sequence).

The J gene is TRBJ1-5, the V gene TRBV28; no firm D call. The CDR3 extends over 12 amino acids. Trimming took 6 bases from V and 7 from J, leaving 10 bases between them. Germline values: CDR1 MDHEN, CDR2 SYDVKM. This CDR3 is CASSVREQPQHF. CDR3 bases: TGTGCCAGCAGCGTAAGGGAACAGCCCCAGCATTTT.

This clonotype turned up a few times. This rearrangement joins TRBV14 to TRBJ2-7; 8 bases are shared with TRBD2. This CDR3 contains 13 residues. The V and J ends lost 6 bases and 3 bases, in that order; junction bases with no gene match: 4. CDR1 and CDR2 (germline): SGHDN, FVKESK. CDR3 nucleotide sequence: TGTGCCAGCAGGGCAAGCGGGGGCTACGAGCAGTACTTC. It yields the protein CASRASGGYEQYF. Full variable domain (outside the CDR3, taken from reference TRBV14 and TRBJ2-7): EAGVTQFPSHSVIEKGQTVTLRCDPISGHDNLYWYRRVMGKEIKFLLHFVKESKQDESGMPNNRFLAERTGGTYSTLKVQPAELEDSGVYFCASRASGGYEQYFGPGTRLTVT.

The sample holds a few counts of this clonotype. Relative to the germline gene, one junction end is altered; a read error may explain this. As DNA, the CDR3 is TGTGCCAGCGGCTTAAACTACGGCACAGATACGCAGTATTTT. Encoded protein: CASGLNYGTDTQYF. The V and J genes are TRBV7-3 and TRBJ2-3; the D is unclear. CDR3 length: 14 residues. Germline V CDR1 and CDR2: SGHTA, FQGTGA.

This clonotype was found many times. This rearrangement joins TRBV12-3 or TRBV12-4 to TRBJ2-7, with 8 positions matching TRBD1. V was pared by 3 bases and J by 7 bases, with 8 bases of the junction left unmatched. The CDR3 runs 14 residues. In DNA, the CDR3 is TGTGCCAGCAGTTTGGCAGGGGGCGCGAGGGAGCAGTACTTC. Amino acids: CASSLAGGAREQYF.

The chain is built from TRBV7-2 and TRBJ1-2; 7 nucleotides line up with TRBD1. Germline CDR1 reads SGHTA; CDR2 reads FQGNSA. With V trimmed by 5 bases and J by 0 bases, 9 bases remained unmatched. The length of the CDR3 is 16 residues. In DNA form, the CDR3 reads TGTGCCAGCAGCCTCACCTGGGACAGAACTAACTATGGCTACACCTTC. This sequence encodes CASSLTWDRTNYGYTF.

This clonotype was seen a handful of times. The CDR3 DNA is TGTGCCAGCAGATCGTATAGCGGGACTTACGAGCAGTACTTC. As protein: CASRSYSGTYEQYF. The chain links TRBV6-2 or TRBV6-3 to TRBJ2-7; TRBD2 matches 8 bases. Germline V CDR1 and CDR2: MNHEY, SVGEGT. J gave up 4 bases and V 6 bases, and 8 bases lay outside the gene matches. The CDR3 totals 14 residues.

The chain employs TRBV20-1 and TRBJ1-2; TRBD1 aligns across 8 bases. Trimming removed 0 bases from V and 6 bases from J; junction bases left unmatched: 9. The CDR3 has 15 residues. The germline V gene encodes CDR1 DFQATT and CDR2 SNEGSKA (reference sequence). The CDR3 reads CSARDTRQGRNGYTF. The CDR3 bases are TGCAGTGCTAGAGATACCCGACAGGGGAGGAATGGCTACACCTTC.

V is TRBV6-5 and J is TRBJ2-1; D is unresolved. The CDR3 sequence is 11 residues long. Germline V lookup: CDR1 MNHEY, CDR2 SVGAGI. Trimming removed 7 bases at V and 10 bases at J, with 11 bases between. The CDR3 spells CASNVPQEQFF. Here the CDR3 DNA reads TGTGCCAGCAACGTACCTCAAGAGCAGTTCTTC.

V and J are TRBV12-3 or TRBV12-4 and TRBJ1-1; tentatively, D is TRBD1 (6 bases). The CDR3 is 14 residues long. V lost 5 bases and J 4 bases, leaving 14 bases between the germline ends. The CDR3 protein is CASSRGGGGTEAFF. The CDR3 region has the DNA TGTGCCAGCAGTCGAGGGGGGGGAGGCACTGAAGCTTTCTTT.

In this sample, this clonotype turned up a few times. The gene calls are TRBV3-1 and TRBJ2-1, with 7 bases fitting TRBD2. After removal of 8 bases from V and 4 bases from J, the junction contained 8 bases not matched to a gene. Germline loops: CDR1 LGHDT, CDR2 YNNKEL (reference sequence). The length of the CDR3 is 14 residues. The CDR3 region is CASDGGGGYNEQFF. Written as DNA, the CDR3 is TGTGCCAGCGATGGCGGGGGAGGGTACAATGAGCAGTTCTTC.

The chain employs TRBV20-1 and TRBJ2-1; TRBD2 is a possible D gene (5 bases). The CDR3 extends over 15 amino acids. V was pared by 1 base and J by 2 bases, with 12 bases between. The V gene's germline CDR1 is DFQATT and CDR2 SNEGSKA (reference sequence). The CDR3 loop is CSARGGEPPYNEQFF. As DNA, the CDR3 is TGCAGTGCTAGAGGGGGAGAGCCCCCCTACAATGAGCAGTTCTTC.

This clonotype was recorded a few times. The chain recombines TRBV7-9 with TRBJ2-4; TRBD1 matches at 10 bases. V was clipped by 5 bases and J by 5 bases; unmatched bases: 9. The germline V gene encodes CDR1 SEHNR and CDR2 FQNEAQ (reference sequence). This CDR3 comprises 16 residues. Here the CDR3 reads CASSHPGQGFQNIQYF. The CDR3 DNA is TGTGCCAGCAGCCACCCGGGACAGGGGTTTCAAAACATTCAGTACTTC.

V is TRBV27 and J is TRBJ2-5, with 8 bases aligning to TRBD2. Germline V gene sequence: CDR1 MNHEY, CDR2 SMNVEV (reference sequence). The CDR3 length is 13 residues. V dropped 6 bases and J dropped 4; count of bases not matched to a gene: 4. This CDR3 reads CASRHGGGETQYF. The CDR3 DNA follows: TGTGCCAGCAGACACGGGGGGGGAGAGACCCAGTACTTC.

This clonotype has ten or more counts. The V and J genes are TRBV6-6 and TRBJ2-7; D might be TRBD1 (6 bases). V lost 8 bases, J lost 0 bases, and 11 bases lay in between. CDR1 and CDR2 from the germline V gene are MNHNY and SVGAGI (reference sequence). The CDR3 runs to 13 residues. CDR3 bases: TGTGCCAGCCTCCGGGACACCTCCTACGAGCAGTACTTC. This sequence encodes CASLRDTSYEQYF.

Here the CDR3 reads CASSLYRNNSPLHF. The CDR3 DNA sequence: TGTGCCAGCAGTTTGTATAGAAATAATTCACCCCTCCACTTT. The genes are TRBV28 and TRBJ1-6; the D is unclear. Germline CDR1 is MDHEN and CDR2 is SYDVKM. This CDR3 is 14 amino acids long. V lost 3 bases and J lost 5, with 8 bases in between.

As to this clonotype: At one boundary the junction diverges from the germline segment, which might be a read error. The J gene is TRBJ2-1, the V gene TRBV3-1, with D uncertain. Germline V gene lookup returns CDR1 LGHDT and CDR2 YNNKEL (reference sequence). The CDR3 consists of 13 residues. DNA of the CDR3: TGTGCCTGCAGCCAAGACCGGCCGAATGAGCAGTTCTTC. The encoded protein is CACSQDRPNEQFF.

This clonotype occurred a few times. This chain joins TRBV4-2 and TRBJ2-4, with a possible D match to TRBD2 (5 bases). V lost 4 bases, J lost 3 bases, and 10 bases lay in between. Germline V lookup: CDR1 LGHNA, CDR2 YNFKEQ. The CDR3 sequence is 14 residues long. The CDR3 loop is CASSRGYDKNIQYF. CDR3 DNA sequence: TGTGCCAGCAGCCGCGGGTATGACAAAAACATTCAGTACTTC.

The rearrangement links TRBV7-2 to TRBJ2-7; 11 positions agree with TRBD2. The CDR3 totals 14 residues. The ends lost 5 bases at V and 6 bases at J; junction bases unmatched: 6. Germline V gene sequence: CDR1 SGHTA, CDR2 FQGNSA. CDR3: CASSPGLAAGEQYF. As DNA, the CDR3 is TGTGCCAGCAGCCCGGGACTAGCGGCCGGCGAGCAGTACTTC.

This clonotype was counted a single time. Relative to the germline gene, one junction end is altered; a read error may explain this. V usage is TRBV10-2 and J usage is TRBJ2-3; D remains unclear. This CDR3 contains 15 residues. The V gene's germline CDR1 is WSHSY and CDR2 SAAADI. CDR3 amino acids: CASSDYRIPTYTQYF. The DNA of the CDR3 is TGCGCCAGCAGTGATTACCGTATCCCCACATATACGCAGTATTTT.